A selection of T cell receptor beta chains follows, all from one sample in a study of blood T cell repertoires in COVID-19. Using immunoSEQ multiplex PCR, the repertoire was profiled, and TCRdb retains in-frame clones only, with some absent. The table has roughly 240,000 clones, roughly 86% seen once. Sequenced input: peripheral blood. These TCRs come from a man younger than 35 with active or convalescent COVID-19. Both conserved end residues are trimmed from each CDR3. Each record gives: J gene, V gene, D gene, clone size, CDR3 protein. A D gene is named only where the DNA matches it firmly. Some rows mark clone size as missing; the rest say once, few, many or name a class of expanded clone.

>TRBJ1-6|TRBV19|-|-
ASREDVTNNSPLH
>TRBJ1-1|TRBV9|-|-
ASGQTAMNTEAF
>TRBJ2-3|TRBV5-4|TRBD2|once
ASSYGTSASTDTQY
>TRBJ1-6|TRBV10-2|-|-
ASFESRDYNSPLH
>TRBJ1-1|TRBV6-1|-|few
ASSRGRGETTEAF
>TRBJ2-5|TRBV7-3|TRBD2|-
ASSSSGGSETQY
>TRBJ1-5|TRBV27|-|-
ASRSLDIYSNQPQH
>TRBJ2-5|TRBV12-3/TRBV12-4|-|-
ASSFYETQY
>TRBJ1-2|TRBV19|-|-
ASSLEGLNYGYT
>TRBJ1-3|TRBV6-1|-|-
ASSEGLQGSGNTIY
>TRBJ1-2|TRBV5-1|-|few
ASSHPGNYGYT